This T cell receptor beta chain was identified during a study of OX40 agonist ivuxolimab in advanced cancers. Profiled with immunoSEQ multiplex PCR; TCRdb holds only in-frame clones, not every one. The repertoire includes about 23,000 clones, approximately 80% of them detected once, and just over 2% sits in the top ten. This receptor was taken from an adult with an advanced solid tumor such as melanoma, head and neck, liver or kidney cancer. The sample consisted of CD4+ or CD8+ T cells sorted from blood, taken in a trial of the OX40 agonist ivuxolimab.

The CDR3 region is CASSSGQGPQETQYF. The CDR3 DNA reads TGCGCCAGCAGCTCCGGACAGGGCCCCCAAGAGACCCAGTACTTC. V usage is TRBV5-1 and J usage is TRBJ2-5; 8 bases are a match to TRBD1. V trimming: 3 bases; J trimming: 1 base; junction bases outside the gene matches: 5. The CDR3 is 15 residues long. CDR1 and CDR2 from the germline V gene are SGHRS and YFSETQ.